This TCR beta chain was recovered during a study of a mutant IDH1 vaccine in newly diagnosed glioma (dated by TCRdb to the early 2020s). For context, the study as a whole: Eight vaccinations were administered to patients in weeks 1, 3, 5, 7, 11, 15, 19 and 23, corresponding to visits V03 through V10. Peripheral blood samples were drawn at six visits, namely V03 (baseline), V05, V07, V10, V12 and V13. Vaccination started 4-6 weeks after radiotherapy alone, or was given together with temozolomide cycles in the groups whose treatment included chemotherapy. For exploratory analyses, around 23 treated patients had longitudinal TCRB deep sequencing done wherever samples were available. The approximately 32 treated patients were roughly 60% male and around 40% female, with a mean age of approximately 40 years. Before enrollment, patients had received standard therapy of radiotherapy alone, temozolomide alone, or radiochemotherapy with temozolomide; most received the combination. On the study overall, not on this receptor specifically: Pseudoprogression appeared unrelated to alterations in the top peripheral T cell clonotypes detected by TCRB sequencing. Selection of PBMC samples for TCRB deep sequencing was based on availability. Across multiple MHC alleles, vaccine-induced immune responses were seen in 85% to 95% of patients. According to the authors, sample limitations meant that analyses of patient blood samples could not be reproduced.

The time point tag for this specimen amounts to: week 5, during vaccination. A 20-mer mutant IDH1 peptide at 300 micrograms in Montanide made up each vaccine dose, which was injected subcutaneously together with topical imiquimod. All donors had newly diagnosed IDH1-mutant astrocytomas of WHO grade 3 or 4 that showed loss of nuclear ATRX. The samples were drawn from NOA16, a multicentre, single-arm, open-label phase I trial in Germany that tested a mutant IDH1 peptide vaccine in humans for the first time. Genomic DNA for TCRB sequencing was extracted from EDTA blood using the DNeasy Blood and Tissue Kit. The method behind the library was the immunoSEQ multiplex PCR assay. Rearranged TCR beta chain sequences were amplified using the hsTCRB Kit according to the manufacturer's protocol. TCRB libraries were sequenced on an Illumina MiSeq. As for how the authors treated the data: The proprietary platform of the kit vendor was used for demultiplexing, trimming and gene mapping. Sourced from immuneACCESS, this table was stored by TCRdb with only in-frame sequences that have V and J called. A share of the clones is absent; for the studies checked, an unresolved V gene accounts for under half, and the remainder has no known explanation. That table furnishes V, J and clone size, whereas the DNA furnished D and trimming. Across this sample there are approximately 50,000 clones, with 78% seen only once. Clones ranked in the top ten supply around 5.3% of the sample.

At the junction V is shortened by 4 bases and J by 0 bases, with 6 bases in between. CDR1 WNHNN and CDR2 SYGVQD are derived from the germline V gene (reference sequence). Including the terminal cysteine and phenylalanine, the CDR3 comprises 14 residues. Solely the CDR3 DNA is kept, with 42 bases framed from the first base. With regard to this clone: No cognate antigen has been identified for it. One base away there is no much larger clone; base qualities are not given.

The sequence was obtained from a man aged 50-60 years with glioma. The chain is made from TRBV10-1 and TRBJ1-4, with no reliable assignment of the D segment. The specimen was PBMCs, collected from a glioma patient whose treatment included an IDH1 peptide vaccine. The bases are TGCGCCAGCAGTGTTGGGGCAACTAATGAAAAACTGTTTTTT. This encodes CASSVGATNEKLFF.